The 29 T cell receptor beta chains below come from one sample, sequenced in a study of identifying expanded T cells in peripheral blood. Here immunoSEQ multiplex PCR was the method, and the copy in TCRdb shows in-frame clones only, minus some. The table lists approximately 120,000 clones, over 65% of them singletons. The sample comprised blood. The receptors here all came from a person aged 18 to 70 in good health.

The rearrangement links TRBV9 to TRBJ1-3; no clear D gene. Germline V gives CDR1 SGDLS, CDR2 YYNGEE. This CDR3 spans 13 amino acids. Trimming stripped 6 bases from V and 4 bases from J, with 11 bases between. The CDR3 loop is CASTSYGGNTIYF. The CDR3, as DNA: TGTGCCAGCACCTCGTACGGCGGAAACACCATATATTTT.

This clone was found once. This same CDR3 is encoded by further DNA sequences in the sample. The J gene is TRBJ2-7, the V gene TRBV29-1, with D possibly TRBD1 on 6 matching bases. Germline CDR1 is SQVTM and CDR2 is ANQGSEA. V lost 6 bases to trimming and J lost 3 bases, with 12 bases between them. This CDR3 comprises 12 residues. The CDR3 DNA follows: TGCAGCGTCGAGTTAGGGGGCTACGAGCAGTACTTC. This encodes CSVELGGYEQYF.

The chain uses TRBV5-1 and TRBJ2-3; tentative D call: TRBD2 (5 bases). V was shortened by 2 bases and J by 2 bases, with 12 bases between the two germline ends. The CDR3 contains 15 residues. Germline CDR1 is SGHRS and CDR2 is YFSETQ. This CDR3 reads CASSFRAAFTDTQYF. CDR3 DNA sequence: TGCGCCAGCAGCTTCAGAGCGGCTTTCACAGATACGCAGTATTTT.

The CDR3 region is CASQDREAYGYTF. The CDR3 coding sequence is TGTGCCAGCCAAGACAGGGAGGCGTATGGCTACACCTTC. This chain links TRBV5-4 with TRBJ1-2; 7 positions match TRBD1. The J segment lost 5 bases and the V segment lost 7 bases, leaving 8 bases of the junction unmatched. Germline CDR1 reads SGHNT; CDR2 reads YYREEE (reference sequence). CDR3 length: 13 amino acids.

This chain links TRBV29-1 with TRBJ1-3; TRBD1 is a possible D gene (6 bases). This CDR3 is 14 amino acids long. Germline lookup yields CDR1 SQVTM and CDR2 ANQGSEA. Trimming removed 6 bases from V and 3 bases from J, with 15 bases in between. The CDR3 DNA reads as TGCAGCGTCGCTTCGGGGGGCTATGGAAACACCATATATTTT. As protein: CSVASGGYGNTIYF.

The rearrangement uses TRBV6-5 and TRBJ2-7; D is possibly TRBD2 (6 bases). Germline V gene lookup returns CDR1 MNHEY and CDR2 SVGAGI. V dropped 2 bases and J dropped 2 bases, with 10 bases sitting between them. CDR3 length: 14 amino acids. CDR3 nucleotide sequence: TGTGCCAGCAGTTACGGGGGGAGAGCCTACGAGCAGTACTTC. Its protein is CASSYGGRAYEQYF.

The genes are TRBV4-3 and TRBJ2-2, with D hard to call. Trimming removed 0 bases at V and 3 bases at J, with 8 bases between. Per the germline V gene, CDR1 is LGHNA and CDR2 is YSLEER. The CDR3 extends over 15 amino acids. CDR3 in DNA: TGCGCCAGCAGCCAAGACCCGACCTACACCGGGGAGCTGTTTTTT. It codes for CASSQDPTYTGELFF.

This clone was observed many times. V gene TRBV6-1 combines with J gene TRBJ1-5; D uncertain. V was cut by 1 base and J by 8 bases, with 18 bases left in between. The germline V gene encodes CDR1 MNHNS and CDR2 SASEGT. This CDR3 has 16 residues. CDR3 sequence (DNA): TGTGCCAGCAGTGAAGGAGTAGCCGATTCAGCGAAGCCCCAGCATTTT. Amino acid sequence: CASSEGVADSAKPQHF.

The chain carries TRBV10-3 and TRBJ1-2; 10 bases agree with TRBD1. The junction had 1 base not matched to a gene; V was cut back by 4 bases and J by 8 bases. Germline CDR1 is ENHRY and CDR2 is SYGVKD. The CDR3 spans 12 residues. This CDR3 is CAISGTGGGYTF. CDR3 DNA: TGTGCCATCAGTGGGACAGGGGGAGGCTACACCTTC.

The chain links TRBV5-5 to TRBJ2-3, with D perhaps matching TRBD1 (6 bases). Looked up from germline, CDR1 is SGHKS and CDR2 is YYEKEE (reference sequence). The germline V and J ends were trimmed by 4 bases and 2 bases, with 14 bases remaining between them. This CDR3 contains 15 residues. The CDR3 nucleotides are TGTGCCAGCAGCCTCGACAGGTCCCTCACAGATACGCAGTATTTT. Amino acid sequence: CASSLDRSLTDTQYF.

This clone was seen once. The gene calls are TRBV18 and TRBJ2-5; D gene uncertain. Germline CDR1 reads KGHSH; CDR2 reads LQKENI. V lost 3 bases and J lost 5, with 4 bases in between. CDR3 length equals 11 residues. CDR3 in amino acids: CASSPSETQYF. The CDR3 nucleotides are TGTGCCAGCTCACCTAGCGAGACCCAGTACTTC.

The rearrangement uses TRBV5-4 and TRBJ1-3; tentatively, D is TRBD1 (6 bases). Trimming stripped 3 bases from V and 0 bases from J, with 13 bases between. This CDR3 spans 16 amino acids. The germline gives CDR1 SGHNT, CDR2 YYREEE (reference sequence). The CDR3 spells CASSSPLQGSGNTIYF. CDR3 DNA: TGTGCCAGCAGCTCTCCCCTACAGGGCTCTGGAAACACCATATATTTT.

V and J are TRBV4-3 and TRBJ2-7; the D is unclear. V dropped 1 base and J dropped 2 bases, with 6 bases sitting between them. The CDR3 consists of 13 residues. The germline gives CDR1 LGHNA, CDR2 YSLEER. CDR3 nucleotides: TGCGCCAGCAGCCAAGGCGAGCCCTACGAGCAGTACTTC. Its translation is CASSQGEPYEQYF.

This chain connects TRBV6-6 to TRBJ1-6; maybe TRBD1 (5 bases). The CDR3 has 14 residues. Germline V CDR1 and CDR2: MNHNY, SVGAGI (reference sequence). V lost 5 bases, J lost 7 bases, and 12 bases lay in between. CDR3 amino acids: CASSERGLNSPLHF. The CDR3 coding sequence is TGTGCCAGCAGTGAGCGGGGCTTGAATTCACCCCTCCACTTT.

V and J are TRBV5-1 and TRBJ1-1; possible D gene TRBD1, 6 bases. V was trimmed by 4 bases and J by 3 bases, leaving 16 bases between them. The CDR3 covers 15 residues. Germline CDR1 is SGHRS and CDR2 is YFSETQ. The CDR3 DNA reads as TGCGCCAGCAGCCTATGGGGGCGCGGGGACACTGAAGCTTTCTTT. Encoded protein: CASSLWGRGDTEAFF.

This clone was observed once. V is TRBV19 and J is TRBJ1-2; 9 nucleotides agree with TRBD1. This CDR3 is 14 amino acids long. V shed 4 bases and J 6 bases; nucleotides not matched to a gene: 6. The germline V gene has CDR1 LNHDA and CDR2 SQIVND (reference sequence). CDR3 loop: CASSKRTGDNGYTF. The CDR3 DNA follows: TGTGCCAGTAGTAAAAGGACAGGGGATAATGGCTACACCTTC.

This clone was observed a few times. The V call is TRBV10-2, the J call TRBJ1-5, with D possibly being TRBD1 (5 bases). Trimming shortened V by 0 bases and J by 6 bases, and 21 bases separated the two germline ends. Germline V gene sequence: CDR1 WSHSY, CDR2 SAAADI. The CDR3 loop spans 18 amino acids. This CDR3 reads CASSESIPPRRGFQPQHF. The CDR3 region has the DNA TGCGCCAGCAGTGAGTCGATCCCGCCGAGAAGGGGCTTTCAGCCCCAGCATTTT.

This rearrangement joins TRBV10-3 to TRBJ2-1; D is ambiguous. Trimming cost V 10 bases and J 7 bases, with 11 bases left between them. Germline V gene data show CDR1 as ENHRY and CDR2 as SYGVKD. This CDR3 spans 11 amino acids. CDR3 bases: TGTGCCACCGCCTGGGCAAATGAGCAGTTCTTC. Amino acid sequence: CATAWANEQFF.

The chain links TRBV18 to TRBJ1-4; D is undetermined. V lost 3 bases and J 8 bases, leaving 10 bases between the germline ends. Germline V gene sequence: CDR1 KGHSH, CDR2 LQKENI. The CDR3 spans 13 residues. CDR3 loop: CASSPNTREKLFF. DNA for the CDR3: TGTGCCAGCTCACCGAACACAAGGGAAAAACTGTTTTTT.

The genes are TRBV2 and TRBJ1-1; the D is unclear. V was pared by 1 base and J by 10 bases, with 19 bases between. CDR1 is SNHLY, CDR2 FYNNEI, per germline. This CDR3 region has 15 residues. CDR3 nucleotide sequence: TGTGCCAGCAGTGAAGAAAAGGCATACATACTGGGAGCTTTCTTT. Translated: CASSEEKAYILGAFF.

This chain joins TRBV6-1 and TRBJ2-5, with TRBD1 identical over 7 bases. The V segment lost 0 bases and the J segment 1 base; nucleotides outside the gene matches: 11. The germline V gene has CDR1 MNHNS and CDR2 SASEGT. The CDR3 consists of 18 residues. The CDR3 bases are TGTGCCAGCAGTGAAGCGCTGCTAGGGGGCTTTTTCCAAGAGACCCAGTACTTC. This sequence encodes CASSEALLGGFFQETQYF.

The CDR3 here is CASSRPENYGYTF. For the CDR3, the DNA is TGTGCCAGCAGCCGACCCGAAAACTATGGCTACACCTTC. This chain links TRBV11-3 with TRBJ1-2, with no clear D. Germline V lookup: CDR1 SGHNT, CDR2 YENEEA. Trimming took off 5 bases at V and 2 bases at J, with 9 bases between the two ends. CDR3 length: 13 residues.

The rearrangement joins TRBV7-2 to TRBJ1-6, with D perhaps TRBD1 (5 bases). V was clipped by 3 bases and J by 11 bases, with 8 bases between them. CDR1 and CDR2 from the germline V gene are SGHTA and FQGNSA. The length of the CDR3 is 12 residues. The CDR3 region is CASSFDSAPLHF. For the CDR3, the DNA is TGTGCCAGCAGCTTCGACAGCGCACCCCTCCACTTT.

The rearrangement uses TRBV7-3 and TRBJ2-2, with TRBD1 as a possible D gene (6 bases). The CDR3 runs 15 residues. The germline CDR1 and CDR2 sequences are SGHTA and FQGTGA. Between the trimmed V and J ends, which lost 3 bases and 6 bases, there was a span of 14 bases. CDR3 nucleotides: TGTGCCAGCAGCTTGGGACACGCTTTCCCCGGGGAGCTGTTTTTT. This encodes CASSLGHAFPGELFF.

This clone came up a few times. The rearrangement uses TRBV7-8 and TRBJ2-7, with D unresolved. Trimming cost V 0 bases and J 6 bases, with 18 bases left between them. The V gene's germline CDR1 is SGHVS and CDR2 FQNEAQ. The CDR3 covers 16 residues. The CDR3 region has the DNA TGTGCCAGCAGCTTAGCGCGGTTCCAAACCCGAGGCGAGCAGTACTTC. Its translation: CASSLARFQTRGEQYF.

V and J are TRBV18 and TRBJ1-5; a possible D gene is TRBD1 (5 bases). V lost 4 bases and J 4 bases, leaving 11 bases between the germline ends. CDR1 KGHSH and CDR2 LQKENI come from the germline V gene. The CDR3 covers 14 residues. DNA of the CDR3: TGTGCCAGCTCACTAACAGGTGAGAATCAGCCCCAGCATTTT. Its translation: CASSLTGENQPQHF.

The J gene is TRBJ1-1, the V gene TRBV10-2; D gene ambiguous. With 7 bases removed from V and 6 bases from J, the gap between germline ends came to 15 bases. Looked up from germline, CDR1 is WSHSY and CDR2 is SAAADI. CDR3 length equals 13 residues. The CDR3 DNA reads as TGCGCCAGCAAGTCTGAGGCGGAGTCTGAAGCTTTCTTT. Translation: CASKSEAESEAFF.

This clone has just one count. The chain combines TRBV10-3 with TRBJ2-1; D possibly corresponds to TRBD2 (5 bases). Germline lookup yields CDR1 ENHRY and CDR2 SYGVKD. This CDR3 is 14 amino acids long. V gave up 2 bases and J gave up 13 bases, with 18 bases separating them. This CDR3 is CAISESNGVREQFF. Written as DNA, the CDR3 is TGTGCCATCAGTGAGAGCAATGGGGTACGGGAACAGTTCTTC.

In its sample, this clone was seen a few times. The chain carries TRBV7-2 and TRBJ1-1; D remains unclear. Between the trimmed V and J ends, which lost 1 base and 6 bases, there was a span of 15 bases. CDR1 and CDR2 from the germline V gene are SGHTA and FQGNSA. The CDR3 runs 15 residues. CDR3: CASSLGYLARSEAFF. In nucleotides, the CDR3 is TGTGCCAGCAGCTTAGGATATTTAGCGAGGTCTGAAGCTTTCTTT.